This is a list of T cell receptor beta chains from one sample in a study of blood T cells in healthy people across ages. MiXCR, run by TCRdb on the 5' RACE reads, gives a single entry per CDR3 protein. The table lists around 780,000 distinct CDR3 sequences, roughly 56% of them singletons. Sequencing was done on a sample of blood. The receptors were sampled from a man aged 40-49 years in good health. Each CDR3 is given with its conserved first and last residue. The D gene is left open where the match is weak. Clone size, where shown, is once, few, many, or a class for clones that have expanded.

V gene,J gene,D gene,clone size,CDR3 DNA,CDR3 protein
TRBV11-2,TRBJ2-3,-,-,TGTGCCAGCAGCTTAGCGGGCTTCCTCGTGGATACGCAGTATTTT,CASSLAGFLVDTQYF
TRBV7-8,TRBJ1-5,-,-,TGTGCCAGCAGCTTGGCGGGGCCCGGAGATCAGCCCCAGCATTTT,CASSLAGPGDQPQHF
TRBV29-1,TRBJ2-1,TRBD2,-,TGCAGCGTTGCGGGGGGGACTAGCGGGAGTGCAGAGCAGTTCTTC,CSVAGGTSGSAEQFF
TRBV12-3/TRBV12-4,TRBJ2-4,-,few,TGTGCCAGCAGCCCAAAAGAACTAGCCAAAAACATTCAGTACTTC,CASSPKELAKNIQYF
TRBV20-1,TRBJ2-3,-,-,TGCAGTGCTAGAGGGTCTTTTTTCACAGATACGCAGTATTTT,CSARGSFFTDTQYF
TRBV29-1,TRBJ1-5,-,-,TGCAGCGCTCTGACAGGAGCTTTAGCCGGCAATCAGCCCCAGCATTTT,CSALTGALAGNQPQHF
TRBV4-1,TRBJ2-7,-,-,TGCGCCAGCAGCCAACTGGGTGAAGCGGGTACCTACGAGCAGTACTTC,CASSQLGEAGTYEQYF
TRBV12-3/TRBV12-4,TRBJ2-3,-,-,TGTGCCAGCAGTTTCCAACAGCCCGGCACAGATACGCAGTATTTT,CASSFQQPGTDTQYF
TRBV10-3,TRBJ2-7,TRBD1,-,TGTGCCATCACGTTGGTGCAGGGGGCTTACGAGCAGTACTTC,CAITLVQGAYEQYF
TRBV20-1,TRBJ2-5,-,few,TGCAGTGCTAGGGACTTTAAAGAGGCCCAGTACTTC,CSARDFKEAQYF
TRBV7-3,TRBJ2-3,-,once,TGTGCCAGCAGCTTATTCCCCGGGGGATTCACAGGTACGCAGTATTTT,CASSLFPGGFTGTQYF
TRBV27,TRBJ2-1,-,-,TGTGCCAGCACGTTTTACAATGAGCAGTTCTTC,CASTFYNEQFF
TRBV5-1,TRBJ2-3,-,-,TGCGCCAGCAGCTTGTCCGGGCGGGGTCGCACAGATACGCAGTATTTT,CASSLSGRGRTDTQYF
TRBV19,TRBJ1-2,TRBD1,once,TGTGCCAGTAGTGTACAGGGGAAGGACTATGGCTACACCTTC,CASSVQGKDYGYTF
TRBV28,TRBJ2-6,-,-,TGTGCCAGCAGTTTGAGGGGGGGCCCTGGGGCCAACGTCCTGACTTTC,CASSLRGGPGANVLTF
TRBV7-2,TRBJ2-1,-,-,TGTGCCAGCAGCTTAGCAATCGAGACGGGGGACAATGAGCAGTTCTTC,CASSLAIETGDNEQFF
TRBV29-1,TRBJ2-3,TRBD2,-,TGCAGCGTCGCTACTAGCGGGAGGCCAGATACGCAGTATTTT,CSVATSGRPDTQYF
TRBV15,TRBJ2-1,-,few,TGTGCCACCAGCAGAGATTGGGGGAATGGGCAGTTCTTC,CATSRDWGNGQFF
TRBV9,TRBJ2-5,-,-,TGTGCCAGCAGCGTAACCTCGGACAGCCCCGTTGAAGAGACCCAGTACTTC,CASSVTSDSPVEETQYF
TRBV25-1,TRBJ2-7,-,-,TGTGCCAGCAGTGATCGACGATCCACGCAGAACTACGAGCAGTACTTC,CASSDRRSTQNYEQYF
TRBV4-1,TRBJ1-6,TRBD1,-,TGCGCCAGCATAAACCGGGACAGCTATAATTCACCCCTCCACTTT,CASINRDSYNSPLHF
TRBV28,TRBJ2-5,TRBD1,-,TGTGCCAGCAGTTTCGCCGACAGGGACGAGACCCAGTACTTC,CASSFADRDETQYF
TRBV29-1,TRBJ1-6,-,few,TGCAGCGTCCGAGCTGGGGCAGGGAATTCACCCCTCCACTTT,CSVRAGAGNSPLHF
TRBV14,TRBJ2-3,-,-,TGTGCCAGCAGCCAACGGGGTTTATGGACGGATACGCAGTATTTT,CASSQRGLWTDTQYF
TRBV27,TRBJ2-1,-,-,TGTGCCAGCAGTTTATCGTGGCGGTGGGGCCAAAACAATGAGCAGTTCTTC,CASSLSWRWGQNNEQFF
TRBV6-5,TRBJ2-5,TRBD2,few,TGTGCCAGCAGTTACTTTCAGCCTAGCGGGAGTTCTGGGGAGACCCAGTACTTC,CASSYFQPSGSSGETQYF
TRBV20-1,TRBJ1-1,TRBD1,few,TGCAGTGCGAGACCCGGACAGGGCCGGTACACTGAAGCTTTCTTT,CSARPGQGRYTEAFF
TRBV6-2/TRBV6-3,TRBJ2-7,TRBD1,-,TGTGCCAGCGTACACCGGGACAGGGGATTCTACGAGCAGTACTTC,CASVHRDRGFYEQYF
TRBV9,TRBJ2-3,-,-,TGTGCCAGCAGCGTAGTTGCCACAGATACGCAGTATTTT,CASSVVATDTQYF
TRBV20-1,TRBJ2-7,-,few,TGCAGTGCTAGATACGGGGCTTACGAGCAGTACTTC,CSARYGAYEQYF
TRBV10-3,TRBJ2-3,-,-,TGTGCCATCAGACCCGACGGGGCAGATACGCAGTATTTT,CAIRPDGADTQYF
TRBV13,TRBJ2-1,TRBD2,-,TGTGCCAGCAGCTTTATTGCGCGGGAGAAGAAGAATGAGCAGTTCTTC,CASSFIAREKKNEQFF
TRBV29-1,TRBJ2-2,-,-,TGCAGCGTTGTAGCCCGGGGTGCCCAAACCGGGGAGCTGTTTTTT,CSVVARGAQTGELFF
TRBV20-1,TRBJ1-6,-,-,TGCAGTGCTAGAGAAAGAGCCTCACCCCTCCACTTT,CSARERASPLHF
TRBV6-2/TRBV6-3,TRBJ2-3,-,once,TGTGCCAGCAATCAGGGAACCACAGATACGCAGTATTTT,CASNQGTTDTQYF
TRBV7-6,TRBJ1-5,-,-,TGTGCCAGCAGCCCAGAAGATTCCCAGCCCCAGCATTTT,CASSPEDSQPQHF
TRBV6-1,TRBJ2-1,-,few,TGTGCCAGCAGTGGTAACAGGGTCTTCTACAATGAGCAGTTCTTC,CASSGNRVFYNEQFF
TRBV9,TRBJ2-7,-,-,TGTGCCAGCAGCGTTGAGGGGGTTGCCACCTACGAGCAGTACTTC,CASSVEGVATYEQYF
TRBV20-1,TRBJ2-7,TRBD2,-,TGCAGTGCTAGAGGACTAGCGGGACGATACGAGCAGTACTTC,CSARGLAGRYEQYF
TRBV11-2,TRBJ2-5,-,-,TGTGCCAGCAGCAGGGTGGAGGGGAACAGGGAGACCCAGTACTTC,CASSRVEGNRETQYF
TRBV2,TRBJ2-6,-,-,TGTGCCAGCAGCCTTCAGGGAACCCACTCTGGGGCCAACGTCCTGACTTTC,CASSLQGTHSGANVLTF
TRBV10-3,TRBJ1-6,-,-,TGTGCCATCAGTTCACTTCCTGTCCAGAGCTCCTATAATTCACCCCTCCACTTT,CAISSLPVQSSYNSPLHF
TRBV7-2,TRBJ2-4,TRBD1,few,TGTGCCAGCAGCTTCGAATCACAGGGGGTCAAAAACATTCAGTACTTC,CASSFESQGVKNIQYF
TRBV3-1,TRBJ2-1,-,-,TGTGCCAGCAGCCAAGCCCCCACCAATGAGCAGTTCTTC,CASSQAPTNEQFF
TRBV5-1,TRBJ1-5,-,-,TGCGCCAGCAGCAGGGCTACCAATCAGCCCCAGCATTTT,CASSRATNQPQHF
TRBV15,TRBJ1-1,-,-,TGTGCCACCAGCAGTGGGGCAGCGAACACTGAAGCTTTCTTT,CATSSGAANTEAFF
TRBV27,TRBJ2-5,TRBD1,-,TGTGCCAGCACTCAGACAGGGCCTCTCAATGAGCAGTACTTC,CASTQTGPLNEQYF
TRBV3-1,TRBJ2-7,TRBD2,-,TGTGCCAGCAGCCAAGTCGTGACTAGCGGGAGCGACGAGCAGTACTTC,CASSQVVTSGSDEQYF
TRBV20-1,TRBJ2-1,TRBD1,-,TGCAGTGCTGGAGCGGACAGGGTCCTCTACAATGAGCAGTTCTTC,CSAGADRVLYNEQFF
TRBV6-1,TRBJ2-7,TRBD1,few,TGTGCCAGCAGTGATAAGGGGACAGGGTCTTACGAGCAGTACTTC,CASSDKGTGSYEQYF
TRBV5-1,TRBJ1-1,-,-,TGCGCCAGCAGTCGTAGTGGGCTGGAGAACACTGAAGTTTTCTTT,CASSRSGLENTEVFF
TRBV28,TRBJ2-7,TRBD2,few,TGTGCTTCGGGACTAGCAAGGGGCGAGCAGTACTTC,CASGLARGEQYF
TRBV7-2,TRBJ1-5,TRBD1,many,TGTGCCAGCAGCCCGACAGGGCGACGCCAGCCCCAGCATTTT,CASSPTGRRQPQHF
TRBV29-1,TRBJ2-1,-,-,TGCAGCGTTGAAGAACGGACGTACGCGTTCTTC,CSVEERTYAFF
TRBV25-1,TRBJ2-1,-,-,TGTGCCAGCAGTGCCCAGGGGGGGGGCTACAATGAGCAGTTCTTC,CASSAQGGGYNEQFF
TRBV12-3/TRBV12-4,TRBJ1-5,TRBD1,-,TGTGCCAGCAGCTACTCGGACAGGGTAAATCAGCCCCAGCATTTT,CASSYSDRVNQPQHF
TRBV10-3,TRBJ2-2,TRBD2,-,TGTGCCATCGACGGCGGGAGAGCCACCGGGGAGCTGTTTTTT,CAIDGGRATGELFF
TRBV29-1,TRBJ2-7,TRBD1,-,TGCAGCGCCTGGGACAGGGAATACGAGCAGTACTTC,CSAWDREYEQYF
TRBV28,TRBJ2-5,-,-,TGTGCCAGCAGCCCTAACCGACGGGGGAGTGAAGAGACCCAGTACTTC,CASSPNRRGSEETQYF